Below, 21 T cell receptor beta chains from the same sample are listed, as sequenced in a study of beta chain features in type 1 diabetes. Expressed TCRB transcripts were sequenced because the entire RNA isolate underwent reverse transcription. Libraries were prepared by immunoSEQ multiplex PCR; TCRdb keeps only in-frame clonotypes and omits some of them. Of a few hundred thousand clones in the sample, around a tenth are singletons; the top ten hold over 0.45%. These receptors are not linked to any known antigen. General study points: For Type 1 diabetes patients, all four CD4+ subsets carried TCRB CDR3s that were moderately but significantly shorter.

Input material: central memory CD4+ T cells from blood. These receptors were collected from a young man with type 1 diabetes.

Note on this clone: Germline and junction disagree at one end, which may indicate a read error. The chain has TRBV27 and TRBJ2-7; D may be TRBD2 (6 bases). CDR3 length: 15 residues. Germline V gene data show CDR1 as MNHEY and CDR2 as SMNVEV (reference sequence). The CDR3: CASSLYSAGTYQQYF. The CDR3, as DNA: TGTGCCAGCAGTTTATATTCGGCGGGAACCTACCAGCAGTACTTC.

The chain recombines TRBV2 with TRBJ2-1; 7 nucleotides line up with TRBD2. This CDR3 has 13 amino acids. J was trimmed by 5 bases and V by 5 bases; bases with no gene match: 3. Germline V gene data show CDR1 as SNHLY and CDR2 as FYNNEI. The CDR3 loop reads CASSPTSDNEQFF. In nucleotides, the CDR3 is TGTGCCAGCAGTCCAACTAGCGACAATGAGCAGTTCTTC.

This clone was found a few times. This chain joins TRBV6-6 and TRBJ2-7, with TRBD1 matching over 7 bases. The J segment lost 6 bases and the V segment lost 5 bases, leaving 16 bases of the junction unmatched. The germline CDR1 and CDR2 sequences are MNHNY and SVGAGI (reference sequence). CDR3 length equals 16 residues. The DNA of the CDR3 is TGTGCCAGCAGTGGGCAGGGACAGCTGAGCCTGGGCGAGCAGTACTTC. It specifies CASSGQGQLSLGEQYF.

The rearrangement uses TRBV6-1 and TRBJ2-2, with D uncertain. The V and J ends lost 4 bases and 1 base respectively, with 10 bases between them. The germline gives CDR1 MNHNS, CDR2 SASEGT. This CDR3 is 15 amino acids long. This CDR3 reads CASSGGRWNTGELFF. DNA of the CDR3: TGTGCCAGCAGTGGAGGACGGTGGAACACCGGGGAGCTGTTTTTT.

This clone came up many times. This sequence joins TRBV7-2 and TRBJ2-5; D is unresolved. The CDR3 length is 11 residues. The V gene's germline CDR1 is SGHTA and CDR2 FQGNSA. V lost 5 bases to trimming and J lost 4 bases, with 5 bases between them. The CDR3 is CASSVTETQYF. In nucleotides, the CDR3 is TGTGCCAGCAGCGTCACAGAGACCCAGTACTTC. Full variable domain (rest looked up from reference TRBV7-2 and TRBJ2-5): GAGVSQSPSNKVTEKGKDVELRCDPISGHTALYWYRQSLGQGLEFLIYFQGNSAPDKSGLPSDRFSAERTGGSVSTLTIQRTQQEDSAVYLCASSVTETQYFGPGTRLLVL.

The chain is built from TRBV5-4 and TRBJ2-4, with a possible D match to TRBD1 (7 bases). The V and J ends lost 0 bases and 7 bases respectively, with 14 bases between them. This CDR3 has 15 amino acids. Germline CDR1 SGHNT, CDR2 YYREEE (reference sequence). CDR3 sequence: CASSLEAGGGNIQYF. CDR3 in DNA: TGTGCCAGCAGCTTGGAGGCAGGGGGAGGTAACATTCAGTACTTC.

The table lists this clone with a few counts. CDR3 region: CASSFWDPLEQFF. The CDR3 bases are TGTGCCAGCAGTTTTTGGGACCCTTTGGAGCAGTTCTTC. The rearrangement links TRBV27 to TRBJ2-1, with D perhaps matching TRBD1 or TRBD2 (5 bases each). Trimming pared 3 bases from V and 10 bases from J, leaving 13 bases between. Germline V gives CDR1 MNHEY, CDR2 SMNVEV (reference sequence). The CDR3 totals 13 residues.

The table lists this clone with a few counts. The rearrangement uses TRBV4-2 and TRBJ2-4, with D tentatively TRBD2 (6 bases). CDR3 length: 16 residues. Germline V CDR1 and CDR2: LGHNA, YNFKEQ. V dropped 2 bases and J dropped 7 bases, with 18 bases sitting between them. CDR3 sequence reads: CASSQTGSGGGNIQYF. The CDR3 coding sequence is TGTGCCAGCAGCCAAACCGGCTCGGGCGGAGGGAACATTCAGTACTTC.

This clone was seen at least ten times. The chain has TRBV7-8 and TRBJ1-3; tentatively, D is TRBD1 (5 bases). V gave up 5 bases and J gave up 3 bases, with 20 bases separating them. The CDR3 has 17 amino acids. Germline V gives CDR1 SGHVS, CDR2 FQNEAQ. The CDR3 protein is CASSTEPWTRDGNTIYF. CDR3 in DNA: TGTGCCAGCAGCACCGAACCCTGGACCAGGGATGGAAACACCATATATTTT.

The sample holds a few counts of this clone. Mismatch with germline at one junction end may stem from a read error. The chain links TRBV7-9 to TRBJ2-5, with TRBD1 matching over 7 bases. CDR3 length: 16 amino acids. Germline V lookup: CDR1 SEHNR, CDR2 FQNEAQ (reference sequence). The CDR3 bases are TGTGCTAGCAGCCAGACGATTGGGACAGTCCAAGAGACCCAGTACTTC. This encodes CASSQTIGTVQETQYF.

This clone has more than one count but fewer than ten. The gene calls are TRBV28 and TRBJ2-1; D is perhaps TRBD2 (7 bases). The CDR3 totals 17 residues. The V end was cut by 4 bases, the J end by 0 bases, with 16 bases between. Germline V lookup: CDR1 MDHEN, CDR2 SYDVKM. Written as DNA, the CDR3 is TGTGCCAGCAGTTCCTTAGGGGGAGGGAGCTCCTACAATGAGCAGTTCTTC. It codes for CASSSLGGGSSYNEQFF.

The chain couples TRBV7-9 to TRBJ2-5; TRBD1 matches at 7 bases. The CDR3 has 15 residues. V lost 3 bases and J lost 4; bases outside the gene matches: 8. In germline, CDR1 is SEHNR, CDR2 FQNEAQ (reference sequence). The CDR3 loop reads CASSFDWTGGETQYF. The DNA of the CDR3 is TGTGCCAGCAGCTTCGATTGGACAGGCGGAGAGACCCAGTACTTC.

The chain employs TRBV28 and TRBJ1-2; unclear D gene. Looked up from germline, CDR1 is MDHEN and CDR2 is SYDVKM. CDR3 length: 12 residues. The V and J ends lost 5 bases and 5 bases respectively, with 9 bases between them. CDR3 sequence (DNA): TGTGCCAGCAGTCCCCTTAGATATGGCTACACCTTC. The encoded protein is CASSPLRYGYTF.

V usage is TRBV27 and J usage is TRBJ1-5, with no clear D. V shed 8 bases and J shed 0 bases, with 11 bases lying between them. Germline lookup yields CDR1 MNHEY and CDR2 SMNVEV (reference sequence). The CDR3 is made up of 14 amino acids. CDR3 loop: CASGLLVSNQPQHF. CDR3 DNA sequence: TGTGCCAGCGGCCTGTTGGTTAGCAATCAGCCCCAGCATTTT.

This clone was seen only a few times. The chain employs TRBV10-3 and TRBJ2-7; D not resolved. Germline loops: CDR1 ENHRY, CDR2 SYGVKD. This CDR3 region has 14 residues. Trimming stripped 3 bases from V and 0 bases from J, with 9 bases between. The CDR3 DNA reads as TGTGCCATCAGTGAAGGGCAGAGCTCCTACGAGCAGTACTTC. This gives the protein CAISEGQSSYEQYF.

This clone turned up a few times. This chain links TRBV6-5 with TRBJ2-3; D uncertain. The germline V and J ends were trimmed by 7 bases and 6 bases, with 11 bases remaining between them. The length of the CDR3 is 12 residues. Per germline, CDR1 MNHEY and CDR2 SVGAGI. CDR3 protein: CASTNPGDTQYF. The CDR3 DNA sequence: TGTGCCAGCACCAACCCTGGGGATACGCAGTATTTT.

This clone occurred a few times. V is TRBV30 and J is TRBJ2-5; TRBD1 matches 7 bases. Germline lookup yields CDR1 GTSNPN and CDR2 SVGIG (reference sequence). V gave up 5 bases and J gave up 3 bases; unmatched junction bases: 12. The CDR3 is made up of 15 amino acids. The CDR3 protein is CAWEPTGPVEETQYF. The CDR3 region has the DNA TGTGCCTGGGAACCGACAGGGCCAGTCGAAGAGACCCAGTACTTC.

Remarks on this clone: This sample includes further DNA sequences coding for the same CDR3. The rearrangement joins TRBV28 to TRBJ1-4, with TRBD1 as a possible D gene (5 bases). Germline assignment: CDR1 MDHEN and CDR2 SYDVKM. V was shortened by 2 bases and J by 1 base, with 8 bases between the two germline ends. The CDR3 sequence is 15 residues long. CDR3 sequence (DNA): TGTGCCAGCAGTTTAGGGGGGGGAACTAATGAAAAACTGTTTTTT. Protein product: CASSLGGGTNEKLFF.

The chain links TRBV7-9 to TRBJ2-7, with TRBD2 matching over 12 bases. V was pared by 3 bases and J by 3 bases, with 6 bases of the junction left unmatched. CDR3 length: 16 amino acids. The germline V gene has CDR1 SEHNR and CDR2 FQNEAQ (reference sequence). The CDR3 spells CASSFSTSGGVYEQYF. The DNA of the CDR3 is TGTGCCAGCAGCTTCTCGACTAGCGGGGGAGTCTACGAGCAGTACTTC. Full variable domain (rest looked up from reference TRBV7-9 and TRBJ2-7): DTGVSQNPRHKITKRGQNVTFRCDPISEHNRLYWYRQTLGQGPEFLTYFQNEAQLEKSRLLSDRFSAERPKGSFSTLEIQRTEQGDSAMYLCASSFSTSGGVYEQYFGPGTRLTVT.

V gene TRBV11-2 combines with J gene TRBJ2-5; 15 nucleotides agree with TRBD2. V trimming: 6 bases; J trimming: 5 bases; junction bases outside the gene matches: 7. Germline V gene sequence: CDR1 SGHAT, CDR2 FQNNGV. The CDR3 length is 16 residues. CDR3 DNA: TGTGCCAGCAGTTGGACTAGCGGGAGGGCGAGCGAGACCCAGTACTTC. This codes for CASSWTSGRASETQYF.

In this sample, this clone turned up a few times. In the same sample, other DNA sequences code for this CDR3. The V and J genes are TRBV6-4 and TRBJ2-7; D might be TRBD1 (6 bases). Trimming removed 6 bases from V and 0 bases from J, with 12 bases in between. CDR3 length: 14 residues. Germline CDR1 is MRHNA and CDR2 is SNTAGT. CDR3 protein: CASRPDRTSYEQYF. In DNA, the CDR3 is TGTGCCAGCAGGCCAGACAGGACCTCCTACGAGCAGTACTTC.